These T cell receptor beta chains were read from a single sample in a study of T cells in Graves' hyperthyroidism and ophthalmopathy. TCRdb re-analysed the multiplex PCR reads in MiXCR, keeping a single row per CDR3 protein. The sample has some 270,000 distinct CDR3 sequences, roughly 15% seen once. Sequences were obtained from blood. Receptor source: a woman aged 25 to 39 with Graves' hyperthyroidism that later progressed to Graves' ophthalmopathy. Each CDR3 is given with its conserved first and last residue. The D gene is left open where the match is weak. Some rows mark clone size as missing; the rest say once, few, many or name a class of expanded clone.

V gene: TRBV19
D gene: NA
clone size: many
J gene: TRBJ2-3
CDR3 DNA: TGTGCCAGTAGTACTAGCGAGATGTTCACAGATACGCAGTATTTT
CDR3 protein: CASSTSEMFTDTQYF

V gene: TRBV6-1
D gene: TRBD1
clone size: NA
J gene: TRBJ2-5
CDR3 DNA: TGTGCCAGCAGCAGGGACAGGGCCGCGGGGACCCAGTACTTC
CDR3 protein: CASSRDRAAGTQYF

V gene: TRBV19
D gene: TRBD1
clone size: NA
J gene: TRBJ2-7
CDR3 DNA: TGTGCCAGTAGTATCGGAACAGGGGCGATAAGCGAGCAGTACTTC
CDR3 protein: CASSIGTGAISEQYF

V gene: TRBV27
D gene: TRBD1
clone size: few
J gene: TRBJ1-6
CDR3 DNA: TGTGCCAGCAGGTCGGACAGGGGAAATTCACCCCTCCACTTT
CDR3 protein: CASRSDRGNSPLHF

V gene: TRBV30
D gene: NA
clone size: many
J gene: TRBJ1-1
CDR3 DNA: TGTGCCTGGACCGCGCTGATGGGTGTTGAAGCTTTCTTT
CDR3 protein: CAWTALMGVEAFF

V gene: TRBV7-8
D gene: NA
clone size: many
J gene: TRBJ1-6
CDR3 DNA: TGTGCCAGCAGCTTAGCTAGGGATTCACCCCTCCACTTT
CDR3 protein: CASSLARDSPLHF

V gene: TRBV28
D gene: NA
clone size: many
J gene: TRBJ1-1
CDR3 DNA: TGTGCCAGCAGTTTGGGGCAGGAGAACACTGAAGCTTTCTTT
CDR3 protein: CASSLGQENTEAFF

V gene: TRBV20-1
D gene: NA
clone size: many
J gene: TRBJ1-4
CDR3 DNA: TGCAGTGCAAGGGGCGACGGGGAGGCTAATGAAAAACTGTTTTTT
CDR3 protein: CSARGDGEANEKLFF

V gene: TRBV6-1
D gene: TRBD1
clone size: NA
J gene: TRBJ1-6
CDR3 DNA: TGTGCCAGCAGACAGACAGGGGGCTCTAATTCACCCCTCCACTTT
CDR3 protein: CASRQTGGSNSPLHF

V gene: TRBV6-5
D gene: TRBD2
clone size: many
J gene: TRBJ2-1
CDR3 DNA: TGTGCCAGCAGTTACTCAGCGGGAGGGCTTGGTGAGCAGTTCTTC
CDR3 protein: CASSYSAGGLGEQFF

V gene: TRBV5-4
D gene: NA
clone size: few
J gene: TRBJ2-3
CDR3 DNA: TGTGCCAGCAGCTCGGGGGAGGCAGATACGCAGTATTTT
CDR3 protein: CASSSGEADTQYF

V gene: TRBV7-2
D gene: NA
clone size: many
J gene: TRBJ2-7
CDR3 DNA: TGTGCCAGCAGCCTCAGCGTGGGGGGCTACGAGCAGTACTTC
CDR3 protein: CASSLSVGGYEQYF

V gene: TRBV7-3
D gene: NA
clone size: many
J gene: TRBJ2-2
CDR3 DNA: TGTGCCAGCAGCCCCCCTTTAACGGGAGCGGGCACCGGGGAGCTGTTTTTT
CDR3 protein: CASSPPLTGAGTGELFF

V gene: TRBV5-6
D gene: NA
clone size: NA
J gene: TRBJ2-1
CDR3 DNA: TGTGCCAGCAGCTTGGGGGTTGGGACAAGACAGTTCTTC
CDR3 protein: CASSLGVGTRQFF

V gene: TRBV4-3
D gene: NA
clone size: NA
J gene: TRBJ1-2
CDR3 DNA: TGCGCCAGCAGCCAAACGATCCCCAGCTCAGACTATGGCTACACCTTC
CDR3 protein: CASSQTIPSSDYGYTF

V gene: TRBV30
D gene: NA
clone size: many
J gene: TRBJ2-5
CDR3 DNA: TGTGCCTGGAGTAAAGGGGCAGGAGAGACCCAGTACTTC
CDR3 protein: CAWSKGAGETQYF

V gene: TRBV6-1
D gene: TRBD2
clone size: many
J gene: TRBJ2-5
CDR3 DNA: TGTGCCAGCAGTCCCCCTCTGGCGGGAGGCGGGGAGACCCAGTACTTC
CDR3 protein: CASSPPLAGGGETQYF

V gene: TRBV28
D gene: NA
clone size: many
J gene: TRBJ2-1
CDR3 DNA: TGTGCCAGCAGTTTGCAGGGGCGCCTCTACAATGAGCAGTTCTTC
CDR3 protein: CASSLQGRLYNEQFF

V gene: TRBV28
D gene: TRBD2
clone size: many
J gene: TRBJ2-4
CDR3 DNA: TGTGCCAGCGCAGGACTAGGGGACATTCAGTACTTC
CDR3 protein: CASAGLGDIQYF

V gene: TRBV6-1
D gene: TRBD2
clone size: many
J gene: TRBJ2-7
CDR3 DNA: TGTGCCAGCAGCGAAGGGACTAGCGGGTACTGGTACGAGCAGTACTTC
CDR3 protein: CASSEGTSGYWYEQYF

V gene: TRBV29-1
D gene: TRBD2
clone size: NA
J gene: TRBJ2-3
CDR3 DNA: TGCAGCGTTGATTCCGGGAGGGCCCCAGATACGCAGTATTTT
CDR3 protein: CSVDSGRAPDTQYF

V gene: TRBV5-6
D gene: NA
clone size: few
J gene: TRBJ2-7
CDR3 DNA: TGTGCCAGCAGCTTGGGCAGGGGCGACTACGAGCAGTACTTC
CDR3 protein: CASSLGRGDYEQYF

V gene: TRBV29-1
D gene: NA
clone size: many
J gene: TRBJ1-2
CDR3 DNA: TGCAGCGTTTGGACAGCCTATGGCTACACCTTC
CDR3 protein: CSVWTAYGYTF

V gene: TRBV6-1
D gene: NA
clone size: many
J gene: TRBJ2-7
CDR3 DNA: TGTGCCAGCAGGGGGGCCCGAGCCGGTTACTACGAGCAGTACTTC
CDR3 protein: CASRGARAGYYEQYF

V gene: TRBV6-2/TRBV6-3
D gene: NA
clone size: many
J gene: TRBJ2-2
CDR3 DNA: TGTGCCAGCAGTCCTTTTGTCGGTCTTGGCGGGGAGCTGTTTTTT
CDR3 protein: CASSPFVGLGGELFF

V gene: TRBV10-3
D gene: TRBD1
clone size: many
J gene: TRBJ2-1
CDR3 DNA: TGTGCCATCACCCGGGACAGGACGTACAATGAGCAGTTCTTC
CDR3 protein: CAITRDRTYNEQFF

V gene: TRBV20-1
D gene: NA
clone size: NA
J gene: TRBJ2-7
CDR3 DNA: TGCAGTGCTAGTAAGTCGGGGAGCTCCTACGAGCAGTACTTC
CDR3 protein: CSASKSGSSYEQYF

V gene: TRBV7-2
D gene: NA
clone size: many
J gene: TRBJ2-2
CDR3 DNA: TGTGCCAGCAGCCGAGACGGCAGGGTCGGGGAGCTGTTTTTT
CDR3 protein: CASSRDGRVGELFF

V gene: TRBV29-1
D gene: NA
clone size: many
J gene: TRBJ2-5
CDR3 DNA: TGCAGCGTTATCAACAATGAAGAGACCCAGTACTTC
CDR3 protein: CSVINNEETQYF

V gene: TRBV7-9
D gene: TRBD1
clone size: few
J gene: TRBJ1-4
CDR3 DNA: TGTGCCAGCAGCCCCCGACAGGGGGGGGGTGAAAAACTGTTTTTT
CDR3 protein: CASSPRQGGGEKLFF

V gene: TRBV20-1
D gene: NA
clone size: many
J gene: TRBJ2-4
CDR3 DNA: TGCAGTGCTAGAGCGGGAGCATCAAAAAACATTCAGTACTTC
CDR3 protein: CSARAGASKNIQYF

V gene: TRBV6-1
D gene: NA
clone size: NA
J gene: TRBJ1-2
CDR3 DNA: TGTGCCAGCGGGGGAACTCAGTATGGCTACACCTTC
CDR3 protein: CASGGTQYGYTF

V gene: TRBV6-5
D gene: NA
clone size: many
J gene: TRBJ1-2
CDR3 DNA: TGTGCCAGCAGTTACAGTACAGGCGGTACTAACTATGGCTACACCTTC
CDR3 protein: CASSYSTGGTNYGYTF

V gene: TRBV24-1
D gene: TRBD1
clone size: many
J gene: TRBJ1-1
CDR3 DNA: TGTGCCACCAGTGACCCCTCGGACAGGGATGAAGCTTTCTTT
CDR3 protein: CATSDPSDRDEAFF

V gene: TRBV11-2
D gene: TRBD2
clone size: many
J gene: TRBJ2-1
CDR3 DNA: TGTGCCAGCAGCTTAGGACTGGGACTAGCGGGAAGGGGCAATGAGCAGTTCTTC
CDR3 protein: CASSLGLGLAGRGNEQFF

V gene: TRBV6-1
D gene: NA
clone size: many
J gene: TRBJ2-7
CDR3 DNA: TGTGCCAGCAGTGACGCCGGGAGTTCCTACGAGCAGTACTTC
CDR3 protein: CASSDAGSSYEQYF

V gene: TRBV30
D gene: TRBD2
clone size: many
J gene: TRBJ2-1
CDR3 DNA: TGTGCCTACTCTCGGGGGGGCAGTGAGCAGTTCTTC
CDR3 protein: CAYSRGGSEQFF

V gene: TRBV7-9
D gene: TRBD2
clone size: many
J gene: TRBJ2-3
CDR3 DNA: TGTGCCAGCAGCACTAGCGGACCCCCCACAGATACGCAGTATTTT
CDR3 protein: CASSTSGPPTDTQYF

V gene: TRBV15
D gene: TRBD1
clone size: few
J gene: TRBJ1-2
CDR3 DNA: TGTGCCACCAGCAACAAGGGACAGGGGTTTGGCTACACCTTC
CDR3 protein: CATSNKGQGFGYTF

V gene: TRBV10-3
D gene: NA
clone size: many
J gene: TRBJ1-1
CDR3 DNA: TGTGCCATCAGTGACCCGGGACGGATGAACACTGAAGCTTTCTTT
CDR3 protein: CAISDPGRMNTEAFF

V gene: TRBV18
D gene: NA
clone size: many
J gene: TRBJ2-7
CDR3 DNA: TGTGCCAGCTCACCGGCGGGCGAGCAGTACTTC
CDR3 protein: CASSPAGEQYF

V gene: TRBV3-1
D gene: NA
clone size: many
J gene: TRBJ1-1
CDR3 DNA: TGTGCCAGCAGCCACACAGGGCCGAACACTGAAGCTTTCTTT
CDR3 protein: CASSHTGPNTEAFF

V gene: TRBV7-3
D gene: TRBD2
clone size: many
J gene: TRBJ2-7
CDR3 DNA: TGTGCCAGCAGCTTAAAAGCTAGCGGGCCCTACGAGCAGTACTTC
CDR3 protein: CASSLKASGPYEQYF

V gene: TRBV7-9
D gene: NA
clone size: NA
J gene: TRBJ1-3
CDR3 DNA: TGTGCCAGCAGCTTTCCTGAGAATACAGGAATTAGCTCTGGAAACACCATATATTTT
CDR3 protein: CASSFPENTGISSGNTIYF

V gene: TRBV6-2/TRBV6-3
D gene: NA
clone size: many
J gene: TRBJ1-1
CDR3 DNA: TGTGCCAGCAGCTTGGACGGAAACCTGAACACTGAAGCTTTCTTT
CDR3 protein: CASSLDGNLNTEAFF

V gene: TRBV5-1
D gene: NA
clone size: NA
J gene: TRBJ2-2
CDR3 DNA: TGCGCCAGCAGCTTGGGCGTGGCCGGGGAGCTGTTTTTT
CDR3 protein: CASSLGVAGELFF

V gene: TRBV15
D gene: NA
clone size: few
J gene: TRBJ1-1
CDR3 DNA: TGTGCCACCAGCAGGCTCAAGGGACAAGACTTCAACACTGAAGCTTTCTTT
CDR3 protein: CATSRLKGQDFNTEAFF

V gene: TRBV10-3
D gene: NA
clone size: NA
J gene: TRBJ1-2
CDR3 DNA: TGTGCCATCAGTAGCGGAGCCGGGGGCGGCTACACCTTC
CDR3 protein: CAISSGAGGGYTF

V gene: TRBV6-6
D gene: NA
clone size: NA
J gene: TRBJ2-1
CDR3 DNA: TGTGCCAGCAGTTACTCGGGGCGGGCCGGCTCCTACAATGAGCAGTTCTTC
CDR3 protein: CASSYSGRAGSYNEQFF